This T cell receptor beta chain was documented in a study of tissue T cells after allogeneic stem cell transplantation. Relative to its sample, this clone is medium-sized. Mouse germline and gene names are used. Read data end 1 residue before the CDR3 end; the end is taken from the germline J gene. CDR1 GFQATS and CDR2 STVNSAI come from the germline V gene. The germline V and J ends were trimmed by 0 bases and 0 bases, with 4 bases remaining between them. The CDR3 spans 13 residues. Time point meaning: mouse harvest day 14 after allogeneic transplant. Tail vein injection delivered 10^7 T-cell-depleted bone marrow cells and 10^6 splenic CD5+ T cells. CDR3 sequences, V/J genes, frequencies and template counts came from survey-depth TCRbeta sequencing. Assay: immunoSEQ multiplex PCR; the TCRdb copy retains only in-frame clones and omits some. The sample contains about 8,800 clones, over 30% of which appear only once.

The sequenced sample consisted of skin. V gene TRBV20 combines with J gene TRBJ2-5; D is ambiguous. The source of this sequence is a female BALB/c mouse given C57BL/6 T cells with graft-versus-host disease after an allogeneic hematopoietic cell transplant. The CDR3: CGAREVNQDTQYF. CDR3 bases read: TGTGGTGCTAGGGAGGTTAACCAAGACACCCAGTAC.